Listed below are T cell receptor beta chains from one sample, sequenced in a study of blood T cell repertoires in COVID-19. The assay was immunoSEQ multiplex PCR, and TCRdb's table has in-frame clones only and misses some. The sample shows fewer than 350,000 clones, 85% of them seen only once. Sequenced material: PBMCs or T cells enriched from blood (not recorded which). These receptors all come from a woman aged 45-60 years who had recovered from COVID-19. Both conserved end residues are part of each CDR3. A D gene is named only where the DNA matches it firmly. Size tells how often a clone was seen (once, few, many) or the class of an expanded clone, and some rows leave it out.

>.|TRBD1|TRBJ2-6|TRBV19
CASSGTGGSLWANVLTF
TGTGCCAGTAGTGGAACAGGGGGGTCTCTCTGGGCCAACGTCCTGACTTTC
>few|.|TRBJ1-1|TRBV7-9
CASSLAEVPGTEAFF
TGTGCCAGCAGCTTAGCAGAGGTACCGGGCACTGAAGCTTTCTTT
>.|.|TRBJ1-5|TRBV19
CASSPGTLNSNQPQHF
TGTGCCAGTAGTCCTGGGACACTAAATAGCAATCAGCCCCAGCATTTT
>.|TRBD1|TRBJ1-1|TRBV30
CAWNDRDRAFF
TGTGCCTGGAACGACAGGGATCGAGCTTTCTTT
>.|.|TRBJ2-3|TRBV29-1
CSVDTGTDTQYF
TGCAGCGTTGACACAGGCACAGATACGCAGTATTTT
>.|.|TRBJ1-2|TRBV6-5
CASSPRENYGYTF
TGTGCCAGCAGTCCCAGGGAAAACTATGGCTACACCTTC
>.|TRBD1|TRBJ1-6|TRBV5-1
CASSRTGNSPLHF
TGCGCCAGCAGCAGGACAGGGAATTCACCCCTCCACTTT
>many|.|TRBJ1-2|TRBV6-5
CASSYVPGSGYGYTF
TGTGCCAGCAGTTACGTTCCAGGGTCTGGCTATGGCTACACCTTC
>.|.|TRBJ2-1|TRBV11-2
CASSLDRASNNEQFF
TGTGCCAGCAGCTTAGATCGGGCTAGCAACAATGAGCAGTTCTTC
>.|TRBD1|TRBJ2-6|TRBV2
CASSTDRGGANVLTF
TGTGCCAGCAGTACCGACAGGGGTGGGGCCAACGTCCTGACTTTC
>.|.|TRBJ2-1|TRBV6-5
CASASSSGNEQFF
.
>.|.|TRBJ1-6|TRBV10-1
CASSESRTANSPLHF
TGCGCCAGCAGTGAGTCTAGGACAGCTAATTCACCCCTCCACTTT
>.|.|TRBJ1-1|TRBV5-1
CASSDWTAANTEAFF
TGCGCCAGCAGCGACTGGACAGCGGCGAACACTGAAGCTTTCTTT
>.|.|TRBJ1-1|TRBV13
CASSLAGGTEAFF
TGTGCCAGCAGCTTAGCGGGGGGCACTGAAGCTTTCTTT
>.|TRBD2|TRBJ2-3|TRBV3-1/TRBV3-2
CASSPSGGATDTQYF
TGTGCCAGCAGCCCTAGCGGGGGGGCCACAGATACGCAGTATTTT
>.|TRBD2|TRBJ2-7|TRBV19
CASSTVAGPSEQYF
TGTGCCAGTAGTACCGTAGCGGGACCTTCCGAGCAGTACTTC